The clone carrying this TCR beta chain has a handful of counts. MiXCR was run by TCRdb on the RT-PCR reads, yielding one entry per CDR3 protein. The sample records about 400,000 distinct CDR3 sequences, roughly 17% being singletons. This sample was taken from a study of patients and donors after allogeneic stem cell transplantation. The V and J ends lost 0 bases and 1 base respectively, with 13 bases between them. CDR3 length equals 16 residues. Germline assignment: CDR1 SGHRS and CDR2 YFSETQ. This chain links TRBV5-1 with TRBJ2-5; D call uncertain. This TCR came from a human donor who was either an allogeneic HSCT recipient or a stem cell or donor lymphocyte infusion donor (not recorded which). It is not recorded whose cells these are; they may come from a transplant donor. Sequencing used blood, either unsorted or a sorted T cell fraction (not recorded which). The CDR3 region has the DNA TGCGCCAGCAGCTTGGTGACCCTGGCAGGCCAAGAGACCCAGTACTTC. It yields the protein CASSLVTLAGQETQYF. The full variable domain, its missing parts supplied by reference TRBV5-1 and TRBJ2-5, is KAGVTQTPRYLIKTRGQQVTLSCSPISGHRSVSWYQQTPGQGLQFLFEYFSETQRNKGNFPGRFSGRQFSNSRSEMNVSTLELGDSALYLCASSLVTLAGQETQYFGPGTRLLVL.